This TCR beta chain was captured by sequencing in a study of blood T cells in healthy people across ages. Study results and limitations: Measured against age, TCR beta diversity per million T cells decreased in a roughly linear manner.

Primed by a sample-barcoded 5' primer and a J-beta primer mix, a second PCR proceeded for about 7 to 11 cycles. TCRdb ran MiXCR on the 5' RACE reads and lists one entry per CDR3 protein. The sample yields some 1.4 million distinct CDR3 sequences, about 43% seen once. The V end lost 6 bases, the J end lost 7 bases, and 13 bases lay between the germline ends. This CDR3 comprises 12 residues. Points on this clonotype: Its target is unknown.

The sequence derives from a woman between 18 and 30 years old in good health. V is TRBV12-3 or TRBV12-4 and J is TRBJ2-7; no reliable D call. The sample was blood. CDR3 sequence: CASSPPNNEQYF. The CDR3 DNA reads TGTGCCAGCAGCCCCCCCAATAATGAGCAGTACTTC.